What follows are 9 T cell receptor beta chains derived from one specimen sequenced in a study of T cell responses to AZD1222 COVID-19 vaccine (dated by TCRdb to about 2021). Library construction relied on the immunoSEQ multiplex PCR assay. The source is immuneACCESS, and TCRdb retained only in-frame sequences with V and J called. Part of the clones is not carried over; for the studies checked, unresolved V genes explain less than half of this, and the remainder is unexplained. The sample profile shows tens of thousands of clones; about 88% of them were found once. Roughly a tenth of the sample goes to the ten largest clones. The time point label, read with the paper, signifies: baseline before first vaccination. Sequencing was performed on peripheral blood, taken on day 0 of AZD1222 vaccination. These receptors came from an adult in good health.

The V and J genes are TRBV30 and TRBJ1-6; TRBD1 matches at 8 bases. From germline, CDR1 is GTSNPN and CDR2 SVGIG (reference sequence). The CDR3 has 15 residues. V lost 4 bases to trimming and J lost 5 bases; unmatched junction nucleotides: 7. The CDR3 is CAWMTGQAHNSPLHF. The CDR3 bases are TGTGCCTGGATGACGGGACAGGCACATAATTCACCCCTCCACTTT.

The rearrangement links TRBV27 to TRBJ2-3; 16 positions agree with TRBD2. V shed 1 base, J shed 0 bases, and the junction held 7 bases outside the gene matches. The CDR3 spans 20 residues. Germline V gene sequence: CDR1 MNHEY, CDR2 SMNVEV (reference sequence). The CDR3 nucleotides read TGTGCCAGCAGTTTATTTCCCGGGACTAGCGGGGGGGTGAGCACAGATACGCAGTATTTT. Translated, it gives CASSLFPGTSGGVSTDTQYF.

This clone has only a few counts. This rearrangement joins TRBV6-1 to TRBJ2-7; unclear D gene. CDR3 length: 11 amino acids. Trimming cost V 2 bases and J 6 bases, with 5 bases left between them. Germline CDR1 MNHNS, CDR2 SASEGT. CDR3 sequence: CASSEFGEQYV. CDR3 coding DNA: TGTGCCAGCAGTGAATTCGGCGAGCAGTACGTC.

V usage is TRBV18 and J usage is TRBJ1-6; TRBD1 aligns across 9 bases. The ends lost 3 bases at V and 9 bases at J; junction bases unmatched: 6. Germline lookup yields CDR1 KGHSH and CDR2 LQKENI. This CDR3 is built from 15 residues. This CDR3 reads CASSPAGTGTSPLHF. The CDR3 DNA sequence: TGTGCCAGCTCACCGGCCGGGACAGGGACTTCACCCCTCCACTTT.

The chain couples TRBV10-3 to TRBJ2-4; D is possibly TRBD1 (6 bases). V was shortened by 6 bases and J by 0 bases, with 9 bases between the two germline ends. The CDR3 loop spans 14 amino acids. The germline gives CDR1 ENHRY, CDR2 SYGVKD. In nucleotides, the CDR3 is TGTGCCATCAGCAAACAGGGAGCCAAAAACATTCAGTACTTC. Protein: CAISKQGAKNIQYF.

The rearrangement links TRBV5-4 to TRBJ1-2, with no clear D. CDR3 length equals 14 residues. V lost 4 bases and J 7 bases, leaving 17 bases between the germline ends. Germline V gene lookup returns CDR1 SGHNT and CDR2 YYREEE (reference sequence). CDR3 nucleotide sequence: TGTGCCAGCAGCACCGGGCCCGACTTGGCTGGCTACACCTTC. It is translated as CASSTGPDLAGYTF.

The chain links TRBV12-3 or TRBV12-4 to TRBJ1-2, with D unclear. This CDR3 spans 12 amino acids. The V end was cut by 5 bases, the J end by 4 bases, with 8 bases between. The CDR3 reads CASSPAGYGYTF. Written as DNA, the CDR3 is TGTGCCAGCAGTCCTGCTGGCTATGGCTACACCTTC.

This clone occurred a few times. The chain links TRBV6-5 to TRBJ2-3; the D gene is possibly TRBD2 (6 bases). Trimming shortened V by 3 bases and J by 4 bases, and 11 bases separated the two germline ends. Germline CDR1 MNHEY, CDR2 SVGAGI. The CDR3 is made up of 14 amino acids. The CDR3 loop reads CASSYGGRPDTQYF. DNA for the CDR3: TGTGCCAGCAGTTATGGAGGGAGGCCAGATACGCAGTATTTT.

A word on this clone: One end of the junction is discordant with germline, which a read error may explain. The chain has TRBV19 and TRBJ2-5; D is unclear. Per germline, CDR1 LNHDA and CDR2 SQIVND (reference sequence). This CDR3 comprises 12 residues. CDR3 in DNA: TGTGCCAGTAGCATAGACGCAGAGACCCAGTACTTC. Protein product: CASSIDAETQYF.